What follows is one TCR beta chain and its context. This clone has at least ten counts. The clone's antigen remains unknown. No qualities accompany the bases; no much larger clone lies one base away. This entry is derived from a study of CD8+ T cells in alopecia areata (dated by TCRdb to 2017 to 2018). Regarding the research as a whole: The study used high-throughput TCRbeta sequencing to examine T cell clonal expansion in alopecia areata, in both the C3H/HeJ mouse model and human patients. Human TCRbeta sequencing covered scalp tissue and sorted CD4+ and CD8+ peripheral blood T cells from patchy and totalis/universalis alopecia areata patients and healthy controls. Scalp clonality was compared across normal scalp (n=4), patchy alopecia areata scalp (n=8), and alopecia totalis/universalis scalp (n=8). The RNA source kit depended on sample type: the PAXgene miRNA kit for fixed scalp, the miRNeasy kit for PBMCs, and the RNeasy kit for mouse skin. immunoSEQ multiplex PCR using 35 Vbeta forward primers and 13 Jbeta reverse primers was used to amplify TCRbeta CDR3 regions. What the research found in general, with its limitations: Compared with mice, TCR sequences shared between patients were less clear, possibly partly because of HLA diversity across the patient population. Resident alphabeta T cells in normal human skin are also sequenced, complicating scalp TCR repertoire analysis, unlike mouse skin dominated by gammadelta T cells. Compared with normal scalp, lesional scalp, particularly in alopecia totalis/universalis, had higher clonality and more expanded CD8+ clones, which suggests antigenic drive.

PBMCs were separated by density centrifugation and stained for CD3, CD4 and CD8, after which CD4+ and CD8+ T cells were sorted on a FACSAria. Unaffected controls provided scalp biopsies and blood samples. Library generation was performed with the immunoSEQ multiplex PCR assay. RNA was extracted from all samples and reverse transcribed into cDNA, which served as template for TCR sequencing. SuperScript III was used for first-strand cDNA synthesis, primed with a 2:1 mix of oligo-dT and random hexamers. Amplification bias was assessed with a synthetic immune receptor repertoire, and residual bias was removed computationally. On the study's bioinformatics: After raw reads were preprocessed to remove errors, the CDR3 was defined following IMGT conventions as running from the conserved cysteine to phenylalanine. Clonality was computed as 1 minus the Shannon entropy, with the entropy normalized by log2 of the number of productive unique TCRs. Scalp TCRbeta sequences were cross-referenced with sorted blood CD4 and CD8 repertoires so that the CD4 or CD8 identity of scalp clones could be inferred. Held by TCRdb, this immuneACCESS table contains in-frame sequences only and omits some clones. Under half of the omission traces to an unresolved V gene where checked; the cause of the rest is unknown. The V and J calls and clone size come from that table; D and trimming were worked out from the DNA. For this sample the table gives over 90,000 clones, of which roughly half were detected only once. Together, the top ten hold around 10% of the sample.

CDR3 length: 14 amino acids, cysteine to phenylalanine. The read is trimmed to its CDR3 DNA, 42 bases read in frame from base 1. The germline V end is reduced by 7 bases and the J end by 0 bases; junction bases left unmatched: 7. The germline V gene specifies SQVTM as CDR1 and ANQGSEA as CDR2. The sample taken for sequencing was CD4+ T cells sorted from blood. This clonotype was sampled from a human donor in good health. The sequence links TRBV29-1 to TRBJ2-3, and TRBD2 matches 7 of the central bases. The DNA reads TGCAGCGCTGGGGCGGGGGAAAGCACAGATACGCAGTATTTT. Its product reads: CSAGAGESTDTQYF.